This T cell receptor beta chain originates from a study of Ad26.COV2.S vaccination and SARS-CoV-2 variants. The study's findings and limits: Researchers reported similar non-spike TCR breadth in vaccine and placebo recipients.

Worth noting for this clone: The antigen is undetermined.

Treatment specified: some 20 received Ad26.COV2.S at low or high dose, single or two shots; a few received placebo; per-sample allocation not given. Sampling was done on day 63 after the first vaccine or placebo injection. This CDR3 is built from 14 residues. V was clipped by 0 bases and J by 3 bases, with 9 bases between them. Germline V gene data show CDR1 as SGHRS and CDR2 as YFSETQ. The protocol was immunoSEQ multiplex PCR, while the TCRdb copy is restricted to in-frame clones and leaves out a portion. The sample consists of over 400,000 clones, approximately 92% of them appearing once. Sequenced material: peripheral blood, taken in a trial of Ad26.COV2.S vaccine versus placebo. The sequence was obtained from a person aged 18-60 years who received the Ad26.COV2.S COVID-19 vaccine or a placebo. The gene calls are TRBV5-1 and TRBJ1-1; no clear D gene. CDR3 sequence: CASSLAFADTEAFF. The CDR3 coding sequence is TGCGCCAGCAGCTTGGCATTTGCGGACACTGAAGCTTTCTTT. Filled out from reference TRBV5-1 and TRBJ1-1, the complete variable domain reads KAGVTQTPRYLIKTRGQQVTLSCSPISGHRSVSWYQQTPGQGLQFLFEYFSETQRNKGNFPGRFSGRQFSNSRSEMNVSTLELGDSALYLCASSLAFADTEAFFGQGTRLTVV.